The 23 T cell receptor beta chains given below trace back to one sample, sequenced in a study of T-cell reconstitution after alpha-beta-depleted transplantation in children. Unique molecular identifiers were built into the TCRbeta library. One entry per CDR3 protein, called by TCRdb with MiXCR from the PCR reads. Of roughly 500,000 distinct CDR3 sequences listed, 8% to 11% are singletons. The material was PBMCs, obtained before TCRalphabeta/CD19-depleted stem cell transplant. Receptor source: a child aged 2-15 years with inherited bone marrow failure, due to receive a stem cell transplant.

This clonotype showed up just a few times. The V call is TRBV4-3, the J call TRBJ1-6; perhaps TRBD1 as D (5 bases). The V end lost 0 bases, the J end lost 6 bases, and 12 bases lay between the germline ends. The CDR3 is 16 amino acids. The germline V gene has CDR1 LGHNA and CDR2 YSLEER. The CDR3 is CASSQEFQGGNSPLHF. The CDR3 DNA sequence: TGCGCCAGCAGCCAAGAGTTCCAGGGTGGTAATTCACCCCTCCACTTT.

This clonotype was detected a few times. The gene calls are TRBV20-1 and TRBJ2-3, with 11 nucleotides matching TRBD2. This CDR3 has 16 amino acids. CDR1 DFQATT and CDR2 SNEGSKA come from the germline V gene (reference sequence). V lost 3 bases, J lost 6 bases, and 11 bases stayed unmatched. Here the CDR3 DNA reads TGCAGTGCTAGGGGGTGGATTAGCGGGAGGGTTGATACGCAGTATTTT. Translated: CSARGWISGRVDTQYF.

This clonotype was detected ten times or more. CDR3: CSVEGLAGAGDTQYF. The CDR3 region has the DNA TGCAGCGTCGAGGGACTAGCGGGAGCAGGGGATACGCAGTATTTT. J is TRBJ2-3 and V is TRBV29-1, with 14 bases matching TRBD2. This CDR3 has 15 residues. Germline V gene lookup returns CDR1 SQVTM and CDR2 ANQGSEA. With V trimmed by 6 bases and J by 6 bases, 8 bases remained unmatched.

V usage is TRBV11-2 and J usage is TRBJ2-7; D perhaps matches TRBD1 (5 bases). Deletions cut 2 bases from V and 6 bases from J, with 11 bases between. In germline, CDR1 is SGHAT, CDR2 FQNNGV. CDR3 length: 13 residues. Here the CDR3 reads CASSLNRRAEQYF. The CDR3 nucleotides are TGTGCCAGCAGCTTAAATCGCAGGGCCGAGCAGTACTTC.

V usage is TRBV2 and J usage is TRBJ2-1; D ambiguous. Germline CDR1 reads SNHLY; CDR2 reads FYNNEI. V was pared by 3 bases and J by 3 bases, with 9 bases between. The CDR3 contains 14 residues. The CDR3 nucleotides read TGTGCCAGCAGTGAGGGTTCCCACTACAATGAGCAGTTCTTC. It specifies CASSEGSHYNEQFF.

As for this clonotype: This could be a read error, since a much larger clone is one nucleotide away. The chain employs TRBV9 and TRBJ2-4; TRBD2 agrees at 10 bases. The CDR3 consists of 16 residues. Germline assignment: CDR1 SGDLS and CDR2 YYNGEE. CDR3: CASSPGTSAYENSQYF. The CDR3 DNA reads as TGTGCCAGCAGCCCTGGGACTAGCGCGTACGAAAACAGTCAGTACTTC. The complete variable domain, with remaining parts taken from reference TRBV9 and TRBJ2-4, reads DSGVTQTPKHLITATGQRVTLRCSPRSGDLSVYWYQQSLDQGLQFLIQYYNGEERAKGNILERFSAQQFPDLHSELNLSSLELGDSALYFCASSPGTSAYENSQYFGAGTRLSVL.

This clonotype was recorded a few times. The V call is TRBV28, the J call TRBJ2-5, with 7 positions matching TRBD1. CDR1 and CDR2 from the germline V gene are MDHEN and SYDVKM. The CDR3 extends over 13 amino acids. V lost 6 bases and J lost 7; bases outside the gene matches: 8. For the CDR3, the DNA is TGTGCCAGCAGCCGATTGTACAGGGGGACCCAGTACTTC. This translates into CASSRLYRGTQYF. Combining the CDR3 with reference TRBV28 and TRBJ2-5 gives the whole variable domain DVKVTQSSRYLVKRTGEKVFLECVQDMDHENMFWYRQDPGLGLRLIYFSYDVKMKEKGDIPEGYSVSREKKERFSLILESASTNQTSMYLCASSRLYRGTQYFGPGTRLLVL.

In this sample, this clonotype turned up a few times. The chain uses TRBV29-1 and TRBJ2-1; 10 nucleotides match TRBD2. Germline trimming cut 4 bases from V and 9 bases from J; bases unmatched to any gene: 12. The CDR3 consists of 15 residues. Germline V gene data show CDR1 as SQVTM and CDR2 as ANQGSEA. CDR3 bases: TGCAGCGTTGCCTCCCCAGCGGGAGGGCCGAGTGAGCAGTTCTTC. Protein: CSVASPAGGPSEQFF.

The table lists this clonotype with many counts. This sequence joins TRBV25-1 and TRBJ2-7; TRBD1 aligns across 7 bases. Germline CDR1 is MGHDK and CDR2 is SYGVNS. The CDR3 runs to 16 residues. Trimming at V came to 3 bases and at J to 0 bases, leaving 8 bases not matched to a gene. CDR3 sequence (DNA): TGTGCCAGCAGTGACACGACAGGGATCCGCTCCTACGAGCAGTACTTC. Its translation is CASSDTTGIRSYEQYF.

This clonotype was detected many times. J is TRBJ2-3 and V is TRBV29-1; D gene unclear. The CDR3 covers 12 residues. The V and J ends lost 0 bases and 3 bases respectively, with 4 bases between them. Germline-derived CDR1 and CDR2 are SQVTM and ANQGSEA. CDR3 sequence: CSVEERTDTQYF. CDR3 sequence (DNA): TGCAGCGTTGAAGAGAGGACAGATACGCAGTATTTT.

This clonotype was seen ten or more times. The chain is built from TRBV12-3 or TRBV12-4 and TRBJ2-5, with 8 bases lining up with TRBD2. The ends lost 3 bases at V and 5 bases at J; junction bases unmatched: 11. This CDR3 region has 16 residues. The CDR3 sequence: CASSFRGKRESETQYF. In DNA, the CDR3 is TGTGCCAGCAGTTTCAGGGGAAAGCGGGAGAGCGAGACCCAGTACTTC.

Points on this clonotype: Germline is not matched at one junction end, which may reflect a read error. The chain recombines TRBV13 with TRBJ2-5, with a tentative D call TRBD1 (6 bases). The CDR3 covers 19 residues. Per the germline V gene, CDR1 is PRHDT and CDR2 is FYEKMQ (reference sequence). The CDR3 is CASCFRREPGVMIRETQYF. The CDR3 nucleotides read TGTGCCAGCTGCTTCCGCCGCGAACCAGGGGTTATGATTAGGGAGACCCAGTACTTC.

This clonotype was found a few times. The V call is TRBV4-1, the J call TRBJ1-2, with a tentative D call TRBD1 (6 bases). The CDR3 covers 15 residues. Germline CDR1 is MGHRA and CDR2 is YSYEKL. Deletions cut 4 bases from V and 4 bases from J, with 16 bases between. The CDR3 nucleotides are TGCGCCAGCAGCCCGGTGACAGGAGCGCCCTATGGCTACACCTTC. It specifies CASSPVTGAPYGYTF.

This clonotype was detected ten times or more. V gene TRBV12-3 or TRBV12-4 combines with J gene TRBJ1-1, with 8 bases identical to TRBD1. The CDR3 is 14 residues long. J lost 5 bases, V lost 3 bases, and 5 bases had no gene match. The CDR3 region has the DNA TGTGCCAGCAGTTTGGACAGGGCCGGAACTGAAGCTTTCTTT. Its protein product is CASSLDRAGTEAFF.

The DNA of the CDR3 is TGTGCCAGCAGCCAAGACGGGGGGCATTCTAATGAAAAACTGTTTTTT. Amino acids: CASSQDGGHSNEKLFF. The V call is TRBV3-1, the J call TRBJ1-4; tentative D call: TRBD1 (6 bases). Between the trimmed V and J ends, which lost 0 bases and 3 bases, there was a span of 11 bases. This CDR3 contains 16 residues. Germline V gene data show CDR1 as LGHDT and CDR2 as YNNKEL (reference sequence).

The rearrangement joins TRBV28 to TRBJ2-7; TRBD1 is a possible D gene (5 bases). CDR1 and CDR2 from the germline V gene are MDHEN and SYDVKM. The CDR3 has 17 amino acids. V was cut by 10 bases and J by 3 bases, with 28 bases left in between. In DNA, the CDR3 is TGTGCCACACGGCGCCGGACATTAATCCCCGCCAGCTACGAGCAGTACTTC. Its protein is CATRRRTLIPASYEQYF. Looking up the rest from reference TRBV28 and TRBJ2-7 gives the full variable domain: DVKVTQSSRYLVKRTGEKVFLECVQDMDHENMFWYRQDPGLGLRLIYFSYDVKMKEKGDIPEGYSVSREKKERFSLILESASTNQTSMYLCATRRRTLIPASYEQYFGPGTRLTVT.

This clonotype was seen repeatedly, ten times or more. The V call is TRBV4-1, the J call TRBJ2-1; 12 nucleotides line up with TRBD2. V dropped 1 base and J dropped 9; count of bases not matched to a gene: 7. CDR1 MGHRA and CDR2 YSYEKL come from the germline V gene. The CDR3 has 16 residues. The CDR3 nucleotides read TGCGCCAGCAGCCAAGGACTAGCGGGAGCTATGGGTGAGCAGTTCTTC. Translating it yields CASSQGLAGAMGEQFF.

This clonotype was detected many times. This chain links TRBV11-2 with TRBJ2-2; 11 bases fit TRBD2. Looked up from germline, CDR1 is SGHAT and CDR2 is FQNNGV. The length of the CDR3 is 16 residues. The V gene end was trimmed by 9 bases and the J gene end by 5 bases; junction bases not matched to a gene: 11. CDR3 residues: CASLSLAGGRTGELFF. CDR3 in DNA: TGTGCCAGTTTAAGCCTAGCGGGAGGTCGAACCGGGGAGCTGTTTTTT.

This clonotype appeared many times. The chain carries TRBV2 and TRBJ2-1, with TRBD2 identical over 11 bases. V trimming: 6 bases; J trimming: 9 bases; junction bases outside the gene matches: 7. CDR3 length: 14 amino acids. From germline, CDR1 is SNHLY and CDR2 FYNNEI. CDR3 DNA sequence: TGTGCCAGCAGGGATGGTAGCGGGAGGGGTGAGCAGTTCTTC. Translated, it gives CASRDGSGRGEQFF.

This clonotype was detected many times. The chain has TRBV20-1 and TRBJ2-5, with 7 bases aligning to TRBD2. Per germline, CDR1 DFQATT and CDR2 SNEGSKA (reference sequence). The length of the CDR3 is 15 residues. J gave up 3 bases and V 0 bases, and 7 bases lay outside the gene matches. For the CDR3, the DNA is TGCAGTGCTAGAGACCCTCTAGCGGTAGAAGAGACCCAGTACTTC. Translation gives CSARDPLAVEETQYF.

This clonotype occurred many times. The rearrangement links TRBV20-1 to TRBJ1-1; D not resolved. Deletions cut 0 bases from V and 0 bases from J, with 14 bases between. The CDR3 loop spans 16 amino acids. CDR1 is DFQATT, CDR2 SNEGSKA, per germline (reference sequence). The CDR3 DNA reads as TGCAGTGCTAGAGAGGGCCGGGCTATGGTGAACACTGAAGCTTTCTTT. Its protein product is CSAREGRAMVNTEAFF.

This clonotype showed up many times. The V and J genes are TRBV5-5 and TRBJ2-7, with 7 bases lining up with TRBD2. The CDR3 contains 15 residues. J was trimmed by 5 bases and V by 0 bases; bases with no gene match: 8. CDR1 and CDR2 from the germline V gene are SGHKS and YYEKEE (reference sequence). The CDR3 loop is CASSLAVGRADEQYF. CDR3 DNA: TGTGCCAGCAGCTTGGCCGTGGGGAGGGCCGACGAGCAGTACTTC.

This clonotype was counted ten times or more. The V call is TRBV27, the J call TRBJ2-7; D possibly corresponds to TRBD1 (6 bases). The V gene's germline CDR1 is MNHEY and CDR2 SMNVEV (reference sequence). Trimming shortened V by 6 bases and J by 0 bases, and 12 bases separated the two germline ends. CDR3 size: 14 residues. The CDR3 loop reads CASSSRTDSYEQYF. Written as DNA, the CDR3 is TGTGCCAGCAGCTCCCGGACAGACTCCTACGAGCAGTACTTC.